This TCR beta chain was captured by sequencing in a study of blood T cell repertoires in COVID-19. Across the whole study: In each case, the material was cDNA or gDNA derived from T cells, B-cell-depleted T cells, or PBMCs.

Authors' data handling: Estimation of nucleated cell counts relied on the amplification of reference gene primers. TCRdb's copy holds only in-frame clones and misses some; the assay was immunoSEQ multiplex PCR. That table is the source of V, J and clone size, and D and trimming were worked out from the DNA. The repertoire holds roughly 75,000 clones, with less than 90% as singletons. Per the germline V gene, CDR1 is LNHDA and CDR2 is SQIVND (reference sequence). The ends lost 5 bases at V and 1 base at J; junction bases unmatched: 9. The CDR3 runs 18 residues. The sample taken for sequencing was peripheral blood. J is TRBJ2-5 and V is TRBV19, with 14 bases aligning to TRBD2. The TCR comes from a man aged 50-60 years with COVID-19, enrolled during active disease. The CDR3 DNA sequence: TGTGCCAGTAGTGAGGGACTAGCGGGAGTAAGGACCCAAGAGACCCAGTACTTC. Translated, it gives CASSEGLAGVRTQETQYF.